A selection of T cell receptor beta chains follows, all from one sample in a study of blood T cells in healthy people across ages. In TCRdb, the 5' RACE reads were re-called with MiXCR into one record per CDR3 protein. The sample has approximately 850,000 distinct CDR3 sequences, more than 45% seen once. The specimen was blood. These receptors were taken from a young man in good health. Each CDR3 is given with its conserved first and last residue. D genes are given only for firm matches. Not every row has a clone size; where given, it reads once, few, many or a size class.

v_call,d_call,clone_size,j_call,cdr3_nt,cdr3_aa
TRBV5-1,TRBD1,.,TRBJ2-1,TGCGCCAGCAGCTTATCTCCGGGACAGGGCCAGGGGGAGCAGTTCTTC,CASSLSPGQGQGEQFF
TRBV7-9,TRBD1,many,TRBJ2-7,TGTGCCAGCAGCTTGGACAGGCGGGAGCAGTACTTC,CASSLDRREQYF
TRBV20-1,TRBD2,once,TRBJ2-5,TGCAGTGCGAGCGGGGGAGGTGTGGAGACCCAGTACTTC,CSASGGGVETQYF
TRBV29-1,.,few,TRBJ2-5,TGCAGCTCATCAGGGGCCCAAGAGACCCAGTACTTC,CSSSGAQETQYF
TRBV7-3,TRBD2,.,TRBJ2-1,TGTGCCAGCAGCTTAAGACTAGCGGGAGGGCACTCCTACAATGAGCAGTTCTTC,CASSLRLAGGHSYNEQFF
TRBV9,.,.,TRBJ2-3,TGTGCCAGCAGCGTAGGCGGTCCCCAACGGCAGTATTTT,CASSVGGPQRQYF
TRBV28,.,few,TRBJ2-7,TGTGCCAGTACAGGGCCCCCTCTGGACGAGCAGTACTTC,CASTGPPLDEQYF
TRBV18,TRBD1,.,TRBJ2-7,TGTGCCAGCTCACCACAGGGGGCAATACTCTTGGACGAGCAGTACTTC,CASSPQGAILLDEQYF
TRBV20-1,.,.,TRBJ2-5,TGCAGTGCTAGAGATCCGGAACCAGTCCGCCAAGAGACCCAGTACTTC,CSARDPEPVRQETQYF
TRBV24-1,.,.,TRBJ1-2,TGTGCCACCAGTTCCACAGCCCGCCTTGACTACACCTTC,CATSSTARLDYTF
TRBV7-6,.,.,TRBJ2-1,TGTGCCTGCAGCGTCCGACTAGGAGACTCATACAATGAGCAGTTCTTT,CACSVRLGDSYNEQFF
TRBV27,TRBD1,.,TRBJ1-4,TGTGCCAGCCCTATCCAGGGGCGACAGGGGAGTGAAAAGCTGTTTTTT,CASPIQGRQGSEKLFF
TRBV3-1,.,.,TRBJ2-1,TGTGCCAGCAGCCAAGACGAGCCACCCGGCTGGCAGTTCTTC,CASSQDEPPGWQFF
TRBV5-1,.,.,TRBJ2-1,TGCGCCAGCAGCTTGAACTCCCTAAAAGGGGATGAGCAGTTCTTC,CASSLNSLKGDEQFF
TRBV10-3,TRBD1,once,TRBJ2-7,TGTGCCACCAGTGAAGCCGGGACAGAAGTCTCCGAGCAGTACTTC,CATSEAGTEVSEQYF
TRBV20-1,.,.,TRBJ2-1,TGCAGTGCTAGAGCAGGGTTTCCCTACAATGAGCAGTTCTTC,CSARAGFPYNEQFF
TRBV2,TRBD1,.,TRBJ1-2,TGTGCCAGCCAGGACAGGGGGGGGATCTATGGCTACACCTTC,CASQDRGGIYGYTF
TRBV29-1,.,.,TRBJ2-1,TGCAGCGTTGGTGTTGCGGGGACTTTATACAATGAGCAGTTCTTC,CSVGVAGTLYNEQFF
TRBV7-9,TRBD2,.,TRBJ2-3,TGTGCCAGCAGCGCAAGGTCTAGCGGTAATAGCACAGATACGCAGTATTTT,CASSARSSGNSTDTQYF
TRBV28,.,.,TRBJ1-5,TGTGCCAGCAGTTTGGTCGTCGGTCCCCAGCATTTT,CASSLVVGPQHF
TRBV7-2,TRBD1,few,TRBJ1-4,TGTGCCAGCAGCAGCGGACAGGCGACTACTAATGAAAAACTGTTTTTT,CASSSGQATTNEKLFF
TRBV7-2,.,.,TRBJ1-2,TGTGCCAGCAGCCCTGAGGGCTTTTATGGCTACACCTTC,CASSPEGFYGYTF
TRBV3-1,.,.,TRBJ2-7,TGTGCCAGCAGCCGCGGGACGGTGTCCTACGAGCAGTACTTC,CASSRGTVSYEQYF
TRBV5-1,.,few,TRBJ2-3,TGCGCCAGCAGCCGCGAACTAAGGGACATAGATACGCAGTATTTT,CASSRELRDIDTQYF
TRBV5-1,.,few,TRBJ2-1,TGCGCCAGCAGCGAGTCTCTGGCGAGAGGAAATGAGCAGTTCTTC,CASSESLARGNEQFF
TRBV27,.,.,TRBJ2-7,TGTGCCAGCAGTTTCAAGCGGAGCTACGAGCAGTACTTC,CASSFKRSYEQYF
TRBV6-6,TRBD1,.,TRBJ2-4,TGTGCCAGCAGTTACTCGGTCGGACAGGGTTGGGAGCAGTACTTC,CASSYSVGQGWEQYF
TRBV7-9,.,.,TRBJ2-3,TGTGCCAGCAGCTTTCCTCCAGGGGGGCTGTACTCCATCACAGATACGCAGTATTTT,CASSFPPGGLYSITDTQYF
TRBV20-1,.,.,TRBJ1-6,TGCAGTGCTGGAGCTTTCCTGGGCTTCGCATCAAGCTCCTATAATTCACCCCTCCACTTT,CSAGAFLGFASSSYNSPLHF
TRBV28,TRBD1,.,TRBJ1-5,TGTGCCAGCAGCCCCCGGACAGGGAGTTATCAGCCCCAGCATTTT,CASSPRTGSYQPQHF
TRBV29-1,.,.,TRBJ2-7,TGCAGCGCTTGGACTGGCGGGGCCCCATCCTACGAGCAGTACTTC,CSAWTGGAPSYEQYF
TRBV27,.,.,TRBJ2-1,TGTGCCAGCACAATCCCTCCTTTTAATGAGCAGTTCTTC,CASTIPPFNEQFF
TRBV4-2,.,.,TRBJ2-4,TGTGCCAGCAGCCGATCACATTCAACCGGGACATCACAAGCGGGGCAGTACTTC,CASSRSHSTGTSQAGQYF
TRBV7-8,.,.,TRBJ2-7,TGTGCCAGCAGCTTAGAGGTCAGTCCGAGCTCCTACGAGCAGTACTTC,CASSLEVSPSSYEQYF
TRBV7-8,.,.,TRBJ2-7,TGTGCCAGCAGCAAACGGGACTTAAAGTACTTC,CASSKRDLKYF
TRBV28,.,.,TRBJ1-4,TGTGCCAGCAGTTTCCGTCAGGGGTGGAATGAAAAACTGTTTTTT,CASSFRQGWNEKLFF
TRBV20-1,.,few,TRBJ1-2,TGCAGTGCTAGAGCGGCCGCGGCGTCGGAAGGCTACACCTTC,CSARAAAASEGYTF
TRBV5-1,.,.,TRBJ2-1,TGCGCCAGCAGCTTGGGAGGGAGCGGAACCTACAATGAGCAGTTCTTC,CASSLGGSGTYNEQFF
TRBV18,TRBD1,once,TRBJ2-1,TGTGCCAGCTCAACTACAACAGGGGCCGGTTCCTACAATGAGCAGTTCTTC,CASSTTTGAGSYNEQFF
TRBV27,.,few,TRBJ1-2,TGTGCCAGCAGCGCACGGTTGCTAGCAGGCGGCTACACCTTC,CASSARLLAGGYTF
TRBV29-1,.,.,TRBJ2-5,TGCAGCGGGGGGGGGACAGAAGAGACCCAGTACTTC,CSGGGTEETQYF
TRBV5-1,.,.,TRBJ2-6,TGCGCCAGCGGCAGGGAGGCTGGGGCCAACGTCCTGACTTTC,CASGREAGANVLTF
TRBV7-3,.,.,TRBJ2-3,TGTGCCAGCAGCTTAAGAACCCAAGATACGCAGTATTTT,CASSLRTQDTQYF